The next 4 T cell receptor beta chains were all read from a single sample in a study of sequential checkpoint blockade in melanoma. Described treatment: randomized to nivolumab then ipilimumab (arm A) or the reverse (arm B). Data came from immunoSEQ multiplex PCR; TCRdb stores just in-frame clones and leaves some out. The table includes 40,000 or so clones, around 86% detected once. This specimen was CD8+ T cells sorted from blood (inferred from file names), taken from a patient given nivolumab and ipilimumab in sequence. These receptors were obtained from a human donor with melanoma.

This clone was counted once. The chain recombines TRBV9 with TRBJ2-3, with 12 nucleotides matching TRBD2. J lost 3 bases, V lost 2 bases, and 4 bases had no gene match. This CDR3 has 16 residues. CDR1 is SGDLS and CDR2 is YYNGEE in the germline V gene. In DNA, the CDR3 is TGTGCCAGCAGCGTTCAGACTAGCGGGAGTACAGATACGCAGTATTTT. Its protein product is CASSVQTSGSTDTQYF.

The CDR3 spells CASSRLGTEETQYF. As DNA, the CDR3 is TGTGCCAGCAGCCGCCTTGGGACAGAAGAGACCCAGTACTTC. The chain is built from TRBV9 and TRBJ2-5, with TRBD1 matching 7 bases. This CDR3 region has 14 residues. Germline V gene sequence: CDR1 SGDLS, CDR2 YYNGEE. J gave up 3 bases and V 4 bases, and 6 bases lay outside the gene matches.

The chain employs TRBV6-5 and TRBJ1-2, with unresolved D. V dropped 0 bases and J dropped 2 bases, with 4 bases sitting between them. The germline V gene encodes CDR1 MNHEY and CDR2 SVGAGI. The CDR3 runs 13 residues. The DNA of the CDR3 is TGTGCCAGCAGTTACTCAGCCAACTATGGCTACACCTTC. Its protein is CASSYSANYGYTF.

The chain is built from TRBV7-3 and TRBJ2-4, with D tentatively TRBD1 (6 bases). CDR1 and CDR2 from the germline V gene are SGHTA and FQGTGA. V lost 5 bases and J 11 bases, leaving 13 bases between the germline ends. This CDR3 has 12 residues. The CDR3 reads CASSGYEGVQYF. DNA for the CDR3: TGTGCCAGCAGCGGATACGAGGGGGTTCAGTACTTC.